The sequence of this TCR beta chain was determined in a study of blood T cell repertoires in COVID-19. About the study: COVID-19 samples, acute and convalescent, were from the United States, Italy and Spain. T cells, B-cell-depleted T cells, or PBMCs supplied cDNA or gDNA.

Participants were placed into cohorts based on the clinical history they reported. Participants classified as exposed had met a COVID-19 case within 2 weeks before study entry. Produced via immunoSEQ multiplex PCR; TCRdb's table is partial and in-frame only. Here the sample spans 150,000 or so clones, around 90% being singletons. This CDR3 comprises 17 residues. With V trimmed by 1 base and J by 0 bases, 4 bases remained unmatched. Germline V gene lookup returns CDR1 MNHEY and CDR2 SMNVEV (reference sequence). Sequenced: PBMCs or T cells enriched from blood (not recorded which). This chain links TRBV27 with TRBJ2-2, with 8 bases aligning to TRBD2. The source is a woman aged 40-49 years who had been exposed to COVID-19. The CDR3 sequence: CASSLLLAGSNTGELFF. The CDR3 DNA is TGTGCCAGCAGTTTATTGCTAGCGGGTTCGAACACCGGGGAGCTGTTTTTT.